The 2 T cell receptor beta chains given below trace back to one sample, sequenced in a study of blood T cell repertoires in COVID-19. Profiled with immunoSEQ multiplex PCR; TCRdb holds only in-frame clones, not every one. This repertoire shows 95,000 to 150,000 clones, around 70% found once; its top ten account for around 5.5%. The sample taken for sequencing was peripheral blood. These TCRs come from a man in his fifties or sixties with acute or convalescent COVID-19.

The CDR3, as DNA: TGTGCCAGCAGTTCCGGGACAAATAATTCACCCCTCCACTTT. It encodes CASSSGTNNSPLHF. The chain is built from TRBV6-4 and TRBJ1-6, with TRBD1 as a possible D gene (6 bases). The germline CDR1 and CDR2 sequences are MRHNA and SNTAGT. Trimming pared 5 bases from V and 5 bases from J, leaving 10 bases between. This CDR3 spans 14 amino acids.

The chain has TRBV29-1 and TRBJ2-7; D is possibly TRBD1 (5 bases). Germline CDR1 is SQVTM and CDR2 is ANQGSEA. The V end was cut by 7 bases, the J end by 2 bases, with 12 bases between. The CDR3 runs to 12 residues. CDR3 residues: CSAGHTTYEQYF. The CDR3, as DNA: TGCAGCGCCGGACACACAACCTACGAGCAGTACTTC.